Reported below is one T cell receptor beta chain. Antigen unknown. In germline, CDR1 is MNHEY, CDR2 SVGAGI. CDR3 length equals 13 residues. Trimming took 5 bases from V and 5 from J; bases not matched to a gene: 5. Sequenced by immunoSEQ multiplex PCR; TCRdb stores in-frame clones only, minus some. In the table there are 50,000 to 65,000 clones, around 81% of which are singletons. The data belong to a study of identifying expanded T cells in peripheral blood. Study-wide points: Approximately 2-week clone count variance significantly increased as total template count grew. About 1.2 clones differed between technical replicates, versus 16.4 and 19 over time.

Specimen: blood. The rearrangement uses TRBV6-5 and TRBJ2-5, with 7 bases aligning to TRBD1. The sequence came from a person between 18 and 75 years old in good health. Written as DNA, the CDR3 is TGTGCCAGCAGTACAGGGGCGCGGGAGACCCAGTACTTC. Amino acid sequence: CASSTGARETQYF.